The clone carrying this T cell receptor beta chain was observed once. Its matching antigen is unknown. The data belong to a study of cytotoxic CD8 clonotypes in ibrutinib-treated CLL. Study results and caveats: The public clonotypes identified were infrequent and showed contraction or stability on treatment.

Libraries were prepared by immunoSEQ multiplex PCR; TCRdb keeps only in-frame clonotypes and omits some of them. The profile shows 55,000 to 85,000 clones, approximately 90% of them singletons. The sample here was PBMCs, taken after 12 months of ibrutinib treatment. The receptor was derived from a human donor with chronic lymphocytic leukemia.

The CDR3 coding sequence is TGTGCCAGCATACAGACAGGGTTTAATCAGCCCCAGCATTTT. Protein: CASIQTGFNQPQHF. The J gene is TRBJ1-5, the V gene TRBV6-1; TRBD1 aligns across 7 bases. Trimming removed 7 bases from V and 4 bases from J; junction bases left unmatched: 7. The CDR3 loop spans 14 amino acids. Germline CDR1 MNHNS, CDR2 SASEGT.